This T cell receptor (beta chain) was sequenced in a study of T cell responses to AZD1222 COVID-19 vaccine. Findings and caveats of the study: The donor group comprised mostly white British people and more females; the analysis possibly underestimated clonal diversity. Along spike, vaccine-associated CD4 TCRs were found throughout, with dominance at 160-218 and 743-854. It was only a handful of AZD1222 recipients who were seropositive at baseline.

This CDR3 is 14 amino acids long. Germline V gene sequence: CDR1 LGHNA, CDR2 YSLEER. Trimming cost V 4 bases and J 1 base, with 10 bases left between them. The assay was immunoSEQ multiplex PCR, and TCRdb's table has in-frame clones only and misses some. The data contain roughly 99,000 clones, roughly nine tenths of them singletons. Comments on this clone: Its antigen is undetermined.

The rearrangement links TRBV4-3 to TRBJ1-1; D perhaps matches TRBD1 (6 bases). This receptor was identified in an adult in good health. Sequencing used peripheral blood, obtained on day 0 of AZD1222 vaccination. The CDR3 protein is CASSPGQTNTEAFF. The DNA for the CDR3 is TGCGCCAGCAGCCCCGGACAGACGAACACTGAAGCTTTCTTT.